The 22 T cell receptor beta chains below come from one sample, sequenced in a study of blood T cell repertoires in COVID-19. Here immunoSEQ multiplex PCR was the method, and the copy in TCRdb shows in-frame clones only, minus some. In the table there are approximately 38,000 clones, 70% to 90% of which are singletons. The sample was peripheral blood. These receptors were collected from a man in his 60s with COVID-19, enrolled during active disease.

This clone was observed once. This chain connects TRBV7-9 to TRBJ2-2, with D maybe TRBD1 (5 bases). V dropped 7 bases and J dropped 1 base, with 19 bases sitting between them. The CDR3 consists of 17 residues. Germline CDR1 is SEHNR and CDR2 is FQNEAQ (reference sequence). The CDR3 region has the DNA TGTGCCAGCACTTCCAGGAGTGGGGCCTTGAACACCGGGGAGCTGTTTTTT. Protein: CASTSRSGALNTGELFF.

This clone occurred a few times. The chain joins TRBV27 to TRBJ1-6; 7 nucleotides line up with TRBD1. This CDR3 contains 15 residues. V shed 0 bases and J 8 bases; nucleotides not matched to a gene: 4. Per germline, CDR1 MNHEY and CDR2 SMNVEV (reference sequence). The CDR3 is CASSLSAGGYSPLHF. CDR3 coding DNA: TGTGCCAGCAGTTTATCGGCAGGGGGTTATTCACCCCTCCACTTT.

V usage is TRBV7-2 and J usage is TRBJ1-1; D is unresolved. CDR3 length equals 14 residues. Germline CDR1 is SGHTA and CDR2 is FQGNSA. The V end was cut by 2 bases, the J end by 5 bases, with 12 bases between. The CDR3 DNA follows: TGTGCCAGCAGCTTACCGATGGGAGTAACTGAAGCTTTCTTT. Translated: CASSLPMGVTEAFF.

This clone has just a few counts. CDR3 nucleotides: TGTGCCACCAGCTCACGGTTGGAGACAGTAGCTTTCTTT. Translating it yields CATSSRLETVAFF. The chain uses TRBV15 and TRBJ1-1; TRBD1 might be the D (5 bases). From germline, CDR1 is LNHNV and CDR2 YYDKDF (reference sequence). The CDR3 has 13 amino acids. V was shortened by 5 bases and J by 10 bases, with 17 bases between the two germline ends. The whole variable domain, filled in from reference TRBV15 and TRBJ1-1, reads DAMVIQNPRYQVTQFGKPVTLSCSQTLNHNVMYWYQQKSSQAPKLLFHYYDKDFNNEADTPDNFQSRRPNTSFCFLDIRSPGLGDTAMYLCATSSRLETVAFFGQGTRLTVV.

This chain connects TRBV4-1 to TRBJ2-1; TRBD1 matches at 9 bases. CDR1 and CDR2 (germline): MGHRA, YSYEKL. Trimming removed 4 bases from V and 6 bases from J; junction bases left unmatched: 7. CDR3 length: 15 residues. The CDR3 region is CASSPGDRVLNEQFF. For the CDR3, the DNA is TGCGCCAGCAGCCCTGGGGACAGGGTCCTCAATGAGCAGTTCTTC.

The chain uses TRBV6-2 or TRBV6-3 and TRBJ1-1, with 7 bases that match TRBD1. The V and J ends lost 5 bases and 10 bases, in that order; junction bases with no gene match: 4. This CDR3 has 11 residues. CDR1 and CDR2 from the germline V gene are MNHEY and SVGEGT. DNA for the CDR3: TGTGCCAGCAGTCGACAGGGCCGAGCTTTCTTT. Translation: CASSRQGRAFF.

The chain carries TRBV10-3 and TRBJ2-5; possibly TRBD2 for D (5 bases). The CDR3 is 18 residues long. From germline, CDR1 is ENHRY and CDR2 SYGVKD. The germline V and J ends were trimmed by 2 bases and 3 bases, with 22 bases remaining between them. The CDR3, as DNA: TGTGCCATCAGTGAGGATGGAGGAGAATCAAAGACTAAAGAGACCCAGTACTTC. This encodes CAISEDGGESKTKETQYF.

This clone has a handful of counts. V usage is TRBV19 and J usage is TRBJ1-2, with 7 bases fitting TRBD1. This CDR3 is built from 13 residues. Germline CDR1 and CDR2: LNHDA and SQIVND (reference sequence). Losses at the gene ends were 7 bases for V and 2 bases for J; bases not matched to a gene: 4. CDR3 region: CASNRDSNYGYTF. CDR3 DNA: TGTGCCAGTAACCGGGACAGCAACTATGGCTACACCTTC. The full variable domain, its missing parts supplied by reference TRBV19 and TRBJ1-2, is DGGITQSPKYLFRKEGQNVTLSCEQNLNHDAMYWYRQDPGQGLRLIYYSQIVNDFQKGDIAEGYSVSREKKESFPLTVTSAQKNPTAFYLCASNRDSNYGYTFGSGTRLTVV.

The chain carries TRBV30 and TRBJ1-3, with a possible D match to TRBD1 (6 bases). V was trimmed by 6 bases and J by 3 bases, leaving 18 bases between them. The germline V gene has CDR1 GTSNPN and CDR2 SVGIG (reference sequence). This CDR3 has 15 amino acids. The CDR3 coding sequence is TGTGCCTGCCCCTCACCGACAGGTCTTGGAAACACCATATATTTT. Translating gives CACPSPTGLGNTIYF.

The V call is TRBV20-1, the J call TRBJ1-1, with D possibly TRBD1 on 6 matching bases. V lost 3 bases and J lost 1, with 12 bases in between. The CDR3 spans 14 residues. CDR1 is DFQATT, CDR2 SNEGSKA, per germline (reference sequence). The CDR3 protein is CSASRSGENTEAFF. The CDR3 coding sequence is TGCAGTGCTAGTAGGTCAGGGGAGAACACTGAAGCTTTCTTT.

The rearrangement uses TRBV6-1 and TRBJ2-5; TRBD2 matches 13 bases. The V gene end was trimmed by 1 base and the J gene end by 5 bases; junction bases not matched to a gene: 7. CDR3 length equals 17 residues. CDR1 is MNHNS, CDR2 SASEGT, per germline. CDR3 sequence: CASSEGAGLAGLETQYF. The CDR3 nucleotides read TGTGCCAGCAGTGAAGGGGCGGGACTAGCGGGATTGGAGACCCAGTACTTC.

This clone showed up just a few times. This sequence joins TRBV11-2 and TRBJ2-1, with D possibly TRBD1 on 8 matching bases. The V and J ends lost 1 base and 7 bases respectively, with 14 bases between them. CDR1 and CDR2 from the germline V gene are SGHAT and FQNNGV. There are 15 residues in the CDR3. CDR3 residues: CASSLVLQGGNEQFF. The CDR3 nucleotides read TGTGCCAGCAGCTTAGTTCTACAGGGGGGGAATGAGCAGTTCTTC.

CDR3 region: CSARRDTEAFF. Here the CDR3 DNA reads TGCAGTGCTAGGAGGGACACTGAAGCTTTCTTT. V and J are TRBV20-1 and TRBJ1-1; no reliable D call. The CDR3 consists of 11 residues. Per the germline V gene, CDR1 is DFQATT and CDR2 is SNEGSKA (reference sequence). V lost 3 bases and J 3 bases, leaving 5 bases between the germline ends.

This chain uses TRBV19 with TRBJ2-1; perhaps TRBD1 as D (6 bases). Per the germline V gene, CDR1 is LNHDA and CDR2 is SQIVND (reference sequence). Trimming took 3 bases from V and 3 from J, leaving 12 bases between them. There are 15 residues in the CDR3. The CDR3 sequence: CASSITPGVYNEQFF. DNA of the CDR3: TGTGCCAGTAGTATTACTCCAGGGGTCTACAATGAGCAGTTCTTC.

The genes are TRBV7-3 and TRBJ2-3; 9 bases are a match to TRBD2. The CDR3 runs to 15 residues. V was clipped by 4 bases and J by 1 base; unmatched bases: 3. Looked up from germline, CDR1 is SGHTA and CDR2 is FQGTGA. The CDR3 DNA is TGTGCCAGCAGCTCCTTAGCGGGGGGCACAGATACGCAGTATTTT. Its translation is CASSSLAGGTDTQYF.

This clone has more than one count but fewer than ten. This rearrangement joins TRBV6-1 to TRBJ1-2; tentatively, D is TRBD1 (5 bases). The CDR3 contains 17 residues. V was shortened by 4 bases and J by 7 bases, with 25 bases between the two germline ends. Per the germline V gene, CDR1 is MNHNS and CDR2 is SASEGT. Here the CDR3 DNA reads TGTGCCAGCAGTGTTCGGTTTGGAGGGCAGGGATCTGTTGGCTACACCTTC. Translation gives CASSVRFGGQGSVGYTF.

J is TRBJ2-7 and V is TRBV11-3; D gene uncertain. V dropped 6 bases and J dropped 4 bases, with 19 bases sitting between them. The CDR3 is 15 amino acids. The germline gives CDR1 SGHNT, CDR2 YENEEA. The CDR3 DNA follows: TGTGCCAGCAGTAATCCCCACACCATTGAATACGAGCAGTACTTC. Its translation: CASSNPHTIEYEQYF.

V is TRBV11-3 and J is TRBJ2-1; the D gene is possibly TRBD1 (5 bases). The CDR3 is made up of 16 amino acids. Germline CDR1 and CDR2: SGHNT and YENEEA. Trimming cost V 1 base and J 3 bases, with 13 bases left between them. CDR3 nucleotide sequence: TGTGCCAGCAGCTTAGTGGGGCCCCCCAACTACAATGAGCAGTTCTTC. It is translated as CASSLVGPPNYNEQFF.

The chain has TRBV10-1 and TRBJ2-4; TRBD1 agrees at 8 bases. The CDR3 is made up of 15 amino acids. CDR1 and CDR2 from the germline V gene are WNHNN and SYGVQD (reference sequence). V dropped 5 bases and J dropped 1; count of bases not matched to a gene: 4. The CDR3 reads CASSSDREAKNIQYF. CDR3 bases: TGCGCCAGCAGTTCGGACAGGGAGGCCAAAAACATTCAGTACTTC.

The chain is built from TRBV20-1 and TRBJ1-1; D not certain. The CDR3 has 11 amino acids. Deletions cut 3 bases from V and 5 bases from J, with 7 bases between. The germline gives CDR1 DFQATT, CDR2 SNEGSKA (reference sequence). The CDR3 reads CSASSSTEAFF. The CDR3 nucleotides are TGCAGTGCTAGCTCGAGTACTGAAGCTTTCTTT.

The chain uses TRBV19 and TRBJ2-7; D possibly corresponds to TRBD1 (7 bases). Trimming removed 5 bases from V and 3 bases from J, with 11 bases in between. CDR1 and CDR2 from the germline V gene are LNHDA and SQIVND (reference sequence). CDR3 length equals 13 residues. CDR3: CASSARGDYEQYF. In nucleotides, the CDR3 is TGTGCCAGTAGTGCCAGGGGGGACTACGAGCAGTACTTC.

The chain links TRBV14 to TRBJ2-5; maybe TRBD2 (5 bases). CDR3 length: 16 amino acids. V lost 1 base and J 4 bases, leaving 16 bases between the germline ends. Germline lookup yields CDR1 SGHDN and CDR2 FVKESK. This chain's CDR3 is CASSQVNSDSGETQYF. The CDR3 coding sequence is TGTGCCAGCAGCCAAGTGAATTCGGACTCAGGAGAGACCCAGTACTTC.